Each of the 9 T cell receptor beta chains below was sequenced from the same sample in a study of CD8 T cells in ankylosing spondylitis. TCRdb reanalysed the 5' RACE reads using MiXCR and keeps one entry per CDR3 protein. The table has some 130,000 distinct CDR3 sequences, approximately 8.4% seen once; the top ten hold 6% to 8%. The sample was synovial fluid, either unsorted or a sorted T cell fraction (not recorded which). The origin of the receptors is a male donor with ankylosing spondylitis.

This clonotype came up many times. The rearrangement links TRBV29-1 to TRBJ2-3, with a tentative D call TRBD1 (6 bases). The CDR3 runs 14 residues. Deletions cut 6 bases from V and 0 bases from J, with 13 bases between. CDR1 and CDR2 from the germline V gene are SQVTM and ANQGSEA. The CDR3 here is CSVLDRSSTDTQYF. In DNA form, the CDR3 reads TGCAGCGTCCTTGACAGGTCTAGCACAGATACGCAGTATTTT.

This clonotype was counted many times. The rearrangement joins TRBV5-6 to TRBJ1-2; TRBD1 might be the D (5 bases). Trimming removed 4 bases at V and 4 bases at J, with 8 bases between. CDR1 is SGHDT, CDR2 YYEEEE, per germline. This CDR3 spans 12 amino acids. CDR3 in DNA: TGTGCCAGCAGCCCGGGGCTCTATGGCTACACCTTC. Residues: CASSPGLYGYTF.

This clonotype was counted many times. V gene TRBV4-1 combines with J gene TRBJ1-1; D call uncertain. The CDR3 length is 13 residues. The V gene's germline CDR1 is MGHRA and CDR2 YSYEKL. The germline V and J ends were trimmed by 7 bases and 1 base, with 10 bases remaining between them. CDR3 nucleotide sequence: TGCGCCAGCAAGCGAGTAGGGAACACTGAAGCTTTCTTT. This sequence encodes CASKRVGNTEAFF.

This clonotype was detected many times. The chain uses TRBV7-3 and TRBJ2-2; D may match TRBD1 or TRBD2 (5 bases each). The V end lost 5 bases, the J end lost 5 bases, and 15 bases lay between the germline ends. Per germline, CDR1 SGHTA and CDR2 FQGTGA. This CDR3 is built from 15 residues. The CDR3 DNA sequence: TGTGCCAGCAGCGTCTCCCGGGACGATACCGGGGAGCTGTTTTTT. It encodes CASSVSRDDTGELFF.

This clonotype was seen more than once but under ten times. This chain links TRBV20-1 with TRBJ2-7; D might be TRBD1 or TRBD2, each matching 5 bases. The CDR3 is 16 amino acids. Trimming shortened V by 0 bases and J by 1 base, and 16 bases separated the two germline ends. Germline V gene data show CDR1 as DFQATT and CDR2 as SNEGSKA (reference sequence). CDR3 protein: CSARDRLGGGSYEQYF. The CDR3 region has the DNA TGCAGTGCTAGAGATCGCTTGGGTGGGGGTTCCTACGAGCAGTACTTC.

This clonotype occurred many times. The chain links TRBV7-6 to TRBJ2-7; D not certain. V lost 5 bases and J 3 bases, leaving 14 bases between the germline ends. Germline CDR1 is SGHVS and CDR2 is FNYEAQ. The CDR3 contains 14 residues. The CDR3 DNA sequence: TGTGCCAGCAGCCTAGGTAGGGTCGGCTACGAGCAGTACTTC. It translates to CASSLGRVGYEQYF.

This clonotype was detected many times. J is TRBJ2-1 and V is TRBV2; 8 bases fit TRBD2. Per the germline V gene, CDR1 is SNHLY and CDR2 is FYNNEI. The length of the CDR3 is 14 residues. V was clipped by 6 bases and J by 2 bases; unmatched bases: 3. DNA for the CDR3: TGTGCCAGCAGACGGGGGGGGCCCTACAATGAGCAGTTCTTC. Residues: CASRRGGPYNEQFF.

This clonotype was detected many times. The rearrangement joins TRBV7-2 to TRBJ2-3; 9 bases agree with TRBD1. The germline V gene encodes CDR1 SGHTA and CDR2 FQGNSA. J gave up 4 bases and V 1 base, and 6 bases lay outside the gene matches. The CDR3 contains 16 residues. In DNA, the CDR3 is TGTGCCAGCAGCTTAGATGGGAACAGGGGGCCAGATACGCAGTATTTT. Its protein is CASSLDGNRGPDTQYF.

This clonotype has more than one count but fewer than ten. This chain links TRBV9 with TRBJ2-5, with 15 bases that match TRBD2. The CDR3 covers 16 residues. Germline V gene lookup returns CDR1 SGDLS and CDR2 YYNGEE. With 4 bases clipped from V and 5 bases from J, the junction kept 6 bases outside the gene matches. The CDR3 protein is CASSPGLAGGQETQYF. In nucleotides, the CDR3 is TGTGCCAGCAGCCCGGGACTAGCGGGAGGTCAGGAGACCCAGTACTTC.